Only a few counts were recorded for the clone carrying this T cell receptor beta chain. Its specificity is not known. The data derive from a study of shared clonotypes between healthy human individuals. Study-level findings and limits: Memory subsets had estimated richness that was generally smaller than that of naive subsets.

CDR1 is SGHRS, CDR2 YFSETQ, per germline. Trimming cost V 5 bases and J 3 bases, with 11 bases left between them. This CDR3 spans 13 amino acids. 200 to 250 ng DNA, about 28,000 T cell genomes, went into each sorted-subset replicate PCR. Clones were read by immunoSEQ multiplex PCR, and TCRdb kept only the in-frame ones, dropping some. The repertoire holds some 660,000 clones, with roughly 73% as singletons. This clonotype was sampled from a woman in her twenties or thirties in good health. Sequencing was done on a sample of memory CD4+ T cells sorted from blood. The subset is: CD45RA-negative fraction. V and J are TRBV5-1 and TRBJ1-2; D is undetermined. CDR3 residues: CASRVLEDYGYTF. The DNA for the CDR3 is TGCGCCAGCAGGGTTTTGGAGGACTATGGCTACACCTTC.